A single sample gave rise to the 5 T cell receptor beta chains below, sequenced in a study of blood T cells in healthy people across ages. A sample-barcoded 5' primer and a J-beta primer mix were used in a second PCR of about 7 to 12 cycles. TCRdb reanalysed the 5' RACE reads using MiXCR and keeps one entry per CDR3 protein. The sample lists about 1.5 million distinct CDR3 sequences, 40% to 45% occurring once. The sequenced sample consisted of blood. The receptors derive from a woman between 18 and 30 years old in good health.

There are a few counts of this clonotype. The chain joins TRBV5-1 to TRBJ2-7, with 10 bases matching TRBD1. The germline V gene encodes CDR1 SGHRS and CDR2 YFSETQ. The CDR3 is 16 residues long. J was trimmed by 2 bases and V by 5 bases; bases with no gene match: 10. CDR3 DNA sequence: TGCGCCAGCAGAACAAATCCGGGACAGGGGCCCTACGAGCAGTACTTC. It codes for CASRTNPGQGPYEQYF.

This clonotype was counted a few times. The rearrangement links TRBV5-1 to TRBJ2-1, with D perhaps matching TRBD1 or TRBD2 (7 bases each). The CDR3 runs 14 residues. V was clipped by 4 bases and J by 5 bases, with 13 bases between them. The germline V gene encodes CDR1 SGHRS and CDR2 YFSETQ. CDR3 region: CASSLRGTNNEQFF. For the CDR3, the DNA is TGCGCCAGCAGCCTCAGGGGGACTAACAATGAGCAGTTCTTC.

This clonotype showed up just a few times. The V call is TRBV20-1, the J call TRBJ1-5; D might be TRBD1 (6 bases). The CDR3 has 13 residues. Germline-derived CDR1 and CDR2 are DFQATT and SNEGSKA (reference sequence). V was pared by 5 bases and J by 5 bases, with 13 bases between. CDR3 protein: CSAGGGRDQPQHF. Written as DNA, the CDR3 is TGCAGTGCTGGGGGGGGCAGGGATCAGCCCCAGCATTTT.

This clonotype was detected many times. V and J are TRBV12-3 or TRBV12-4 and TRBJ2-7; tentative D call: TRBD1 (6 bases). Trimming took off 5 bases at V and 2 bases at J, with 10 bases between the two ends. The CDR3 covers 13 residues. The CDR3 bases are TGTGCCAGCAGTCAGTACAGGGCCTACGAGCAGTACTTC. Translating it yields CASSQYRAYEQYF.

The gene calls are TRBV30 and TRBJ2-2; D not certain. Germline V CDR1 and CDR2: GTSNPN, SVGIG (reference sequence). V shed 0 bases and J shed 1 base, with 12 bases lying between them. CDR3 length equals 16 residues. The CDR3 DNA is TGTGCCTGGAGTGTAGGTGGACGGAAGAACACCGGGGAGCTGTTTTTT. It codes for CAWSVGGRKNTGELFF.